One and the same sample provided the 15 T cell receptor beta chains below, sequenced in a study of cytomegalovirus exposure and HLA in healthy donors. PCR involved 60 Vbeta and 13 Jbeta primers. Profiled with immunoSEQ multiplex PCR; TCRdb holds only in-frame clones, not every one. The profile shows approximately 120,000 clones, about 80% of them singletons. The sequenced sample was PBMCs. Source of these receptors: a woman in her forties or fifties in good health and CMV-seropositive.

The V and J genes are TRBV21-1 and TRBJ2-2; the table's TRBD1 call for D was not verified on the DNA. TRBV21-1 is a pseudogene. This CDR3 is built from 14 residues. The CDR3 region is CASEGQGVGGELFF. DNA of the CDR3: TGTGCCAGCGAAGGACAGGGGGTTGGCGGGGAGCTGTTTTTT.

This clone appeared a single time. One junction end disagrees with the germline gene, perhaps due to a read error. The chain links TRBV7-9 to TRBJ2-3, with a possible D match to TRBD1 (6 bases). The CDR3 spans 13 residues. Per germline, CDR1 SEHNR and CDR2 FQNEAQ (reference sequence). The CDR3 bases are TGTTCCAGCAGCCAGGGGATAACAGATACGCAGTATTTT. Protein product: CSSSQGITDTQYF. The full variable domain, rest sourced from reference TRBV7-9 and TRBJ2-3, is DTGVSQNPRHKITKRGQNVTFRCDPISEHNRLYWYRQTLGQGPEFLTYFQNEAQLEKSRLLSDRFSAERPKGSFSTLEIQRTEQGDSAMYLCSSSQGITDTQYFGPGTRLTVL.

J is TRBJ1-5 and V is TRBV7-8; 8 bases are shared with TRBD1. CDR3 size: 14 residues. J gave up 3 bases and V 9 bases, and 7 bases lay outside the gene matches. The V gene's germline CDR1 is SGHVS and CDR2 FQNEAQ. CDR3 coding DNA: TGTGCCAGAATGACAGGGGTCAACAATCAGCCCCAGCATTTT. Its protein is CARMTGVNNQPQHF.

The CDR3 bases are TGTGCCAGCAGCCTTCAGAGCGCAGGGGGACCTCAGCCCCAGCATTTT. The encoded protein is CASSLQSAGGPQPQHF. The chain employs TRBV7-2 and TRBJ1-5, with 7 bases identical to TRBD1. With V trimmed by 5 bases and J by 6 bases, 13 bases remained unmatched. This CDR3 region has 16 residues. CDR1 is SGHTA and CDR2 is FQGNSA in the germline V gene.

The chain has TRBV7-9 and TRBJ2-5; D not certain. The CDR3 covers 12 residues. V was clipped by 2 bases and J by 14 bases, with 15 bases between them. Germline V CDR1 and CDR2: SEHNR, FQNEAQ (reference sequence). CDR3 sequence: CASSLPQFTPYF. CDR3 nucleotides: TGTGCCAGCAGCTTACCACAGTTTACCCCTTACTTC.

This clone was observed a single time. The rearrangement joins TRBV19 to TRBJ2-3; 8 bases align to TRBD1. The germline V gene has CDR1 LNHDA and CDR2 SQIVND (reference sequence). The CDR3 contains 17 residues. V gave up 4 bases and J gave up 6 bases; unmatched junction bases: 15. The CDR3 DNA follows: TGTGCCAGTAGTAACCTTCAGGGGGCGGGACGGTGGGATACGCAGTATTTT. This gives the protein CASSNLQGAGRWDTQYF.

The chain recombines TRBV5-6 with TRBJ2-7; TRBD1 agrees at 7 bases. This CDR3 has 14 residues. Germline values: CDR1 SGHDT, CDR2 YYEEEE. Trimming cost V 3 bases and J 0 bases; bases outside gene matches: 3. CDR3 DNA: TGTGCCAGCAGCTCGGGACAGCCCTCCTACGAGCAGTACTTC. Its translation: CASSSGQPSYEQYF.

In this sample, this clone turned up a few times. The gene calls are TRBV7-2 and TRBJ2-3; TRBD1 aligns across 11 bases. This CDR3 is built from 16 residues. The J segment lost 7 bases and the V segment lost 2 bases, leaving 8 bases of the junction unmatched. Germline values: CDR1 SGHTA, CDR2 FQGNSA. The CDR3 protein is CASSLSGTGGANTQYF. CDR3 in DNA: TGTGCCAGCAGCTTATCCGGGACAGGGGGTGCGAATACGCAGTATTTT.

The genes are TRBV2 and TRBJ2-3; TRBD2 matches 14 bases. V lost 6 bases to trimming and J lost 10 bases; unmatched junction nucleotides: 9. The CDR3 totals 15 residues. Germline V gives CDR1 SNHLY, CDR2 FYNNEI. CDR3 residues: CASSPGLAGVGAQYF. The CDR3 DNA reads as TGTGCCAGCAGCCCGGGACTAGCGGGAGTTGGGGCGCAGTATTTT.

The CDR3 region is CASSSTSGRNEQFF. The CDR3 DNA reads as TGTGCCAGCTCGTCCACTAGCGGGAGGAATGAGCAGTTCTTC. The V gene is TRBV6-5, the J gene TRBJ2-1; 12 nucleotides align to TRBD2. With V trimmed by 8 bases and J by 7 bases, 6 bases remained unmatched. Per germline, CDR1 MNHEY and CDR2 SVGAGI. The length of the CDR3 is 14 residues.

The rearrangement joins TRBV4-1 to TRBJ1-5; no reliable D call. Trimming left V 1 base short and J 3 bases short, with 13 bases between. The CDR3 has 16 residues. Looked up from germline, CDR1 is MGHRA and CDR2 is YSYEKL. Here the CDR3 reads CASSQGVTASNQPQHF. CDR3 nucleotide sequence: TGCGCCAGCAGCCAAGGTGTAACAGCCTCCAATCAGCCCCAGCATTTT.

This clone was seen only a few times. The CDR3 coding sequence is TGTGCCAGCAGCCTACAGGGATATGGCTACACCTTC. This sequence encodes CASSLQGYGYTF. This chain links TRBV14 with TRBJ1-2, with TRBD1 as a possible D gene (6 bases). V was pared by 4 bases and J by 5 bases, with 8 bases between. This CDR3 has 12 residues. The germline CDR1 and CDR2 sequences are SGHDN and FVKESK.

CDR3 coding DNA: TGTGCCAGCAGCTTACACAGGGGAAGCGGGTCAGATACGCAGTATTTT. Translation: CASSLHRGSGSDTQYF. The rearrangement links TRBV7-8 to TRBJ2-3; D possibly corresponds to TRBD1 (7 bases). Between the trimmed V and J ends, which lost 2 bases and 4 bases, there was a span of 16 bases. The CDR3 is 16 residues long. Germline V gene sequence: CDR1 SGHVS, CDR2 FQNEAQ.

This chain joins TRBV9 and TRBJ2-7; TRBD2 aligns across 11 bases. The CDR3 sequence is 16 residues long. J lost 2 bases, V lost 0 bases, and 4 bases had no gene match. Germline V CDR1 and CDR2: SGDLS, YYNGEE. This CDR3 reads CASSVAGTSGTYEQYF. In DNA, the CDR3 is TGTGCCAGCAGCGTAGCCGGGACTAGCGGCACCTACGAGCAGTACTTC.

CDR3: CASSPASGGLYNEQFF. CDR3 bases: TGTGCCAGCAGTCCCGCTAGCGGGGGGTTATACAATGAGCAGTTCTTC. The chain joins TRBV27 to TRBJ2-1; 11 positions match TRBD2. The germline V gene encodes CDR1 MNHEY and CDR2 SMNVEV (reference sequence). Trimming took 5 bases from V and 4 from J; bases not matched to a gene: 7. The CDR3 has 16 residues.